This TCR beta chain was obtained from a study of molecular identifiers for immune sequencing clone quantification. With 1 base removed from V and 8 bases from J, the gap between germline ends came to 9 bases. This CDR3 has 13 residues. The germline V gene has CDR1 SGHKS and CDR2 YYEKEE (reference sequence). Study results and limitations: Jurkat TCR RNA from one cell was spiked into some 1 million naive cells, and it was reportedly detectable there.

The authors built bulk TCR libraries by previously described methods with listed TCR primers. TCRdb redid the calling of the PCR reads with MiXCR, one entry per CDR3 protein. This sample yields about 640,000 distinct CDR3 sequences, of which just under 20% are seen a single time; 0.85% to 0.9% belongs to the top ten. Many counts were recorded for this clonotype. Its antigen is as yet unknown. The receptor was isolated from a human donor in good health. Some libraries in this study had Jurkat cell RNA spiked in. The V gene is TRBV5-5, the J gene TRBJ1-4, with no clear D. The source material was naive CD8+ T cells from blood, with Jurkat cell RNA spiked in. The subset: FACS-sorted CD8+CD4-CCR7+CD45RA+ naive T cells. CDR3 nucleotides: TGTGCCAGCAGCTTGTTTTTGGGGGAAAAACTGTTTTTT. Amino acid sequence: CASSLFLGEKLFF.